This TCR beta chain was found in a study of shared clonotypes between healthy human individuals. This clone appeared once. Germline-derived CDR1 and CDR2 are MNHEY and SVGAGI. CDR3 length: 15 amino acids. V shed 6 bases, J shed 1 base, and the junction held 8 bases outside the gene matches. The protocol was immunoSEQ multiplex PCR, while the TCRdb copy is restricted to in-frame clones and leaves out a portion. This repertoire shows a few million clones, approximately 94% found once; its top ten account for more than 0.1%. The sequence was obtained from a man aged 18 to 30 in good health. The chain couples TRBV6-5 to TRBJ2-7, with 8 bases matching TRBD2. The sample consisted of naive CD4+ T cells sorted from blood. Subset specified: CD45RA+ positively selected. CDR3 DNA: TGTGCCAGCAGAGGTGGTAGCGGGACTTCCTACGAGCAGTACTTC. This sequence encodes CASRGGSGTSYEQYF.